In its sample, the clone carrying this T cell receptor beta chain was seen a few times. Its antigen is unidentified. The read is 3 residues too short to cover the CDR3 end, so that end is filled in from the germline J gene. The sample is drawn from a study of T cell clonality in common variable immunodeficiency. This CDR3 contains 21 residues. Trimming took off 3 bases at V and 0 bases at J, with 29 bases between the two ends. Study results and caveats: Common variable immunodeficiency TCR beta sequences reportedly had fewer deletions and N-nucleotide insertions.

Sequencing was performed with immunoSEQ multiplex PCR; in TCRdb, only in-frame clones are kept and a portion is missing. This record lists 20,000 to 25,000 clones, none seen once only, and the top ten clones contain about 2%. This clonotype originated in a human donor with common variable immunodeficiency. The rearrangement uses TRBV7-1 and TRBJ1-1, with unresolved D. TRBV7-1 is assigned to the ORF class and has an uncertain function. The sequenced material came from peripheral blood mononuclear cells. The CDR3 protein is CASSSRPPVSWAQGLNTEAFF. The CDR3 bases that were read are TGTGCCAGCAGCTCCCGCCCCCCCGTTTCCTGGGCCCAAGGGCTGAACACTGAA.